Following are 30 T cell receptor beta chains from one sample sequenced in a study of STAT5B mutations in CD4+ large granular lymphocyte leukemia. The repertoire was sequenced with immunoSEQ multiplex PCR; TCRdb's copy has only in-frame clones and lacks some. The data contain about 31,000 clones, about 89% of them singletons. Sequencing used CD4+ T cells from blood buffy coats. The receptors shown here come from a human donor in good health.

The genes are TRBV7-9 and TRBJ2-1; 8 bases map to TRBD1. The germline V gene has CDR1 SEHNR and CDR2 FQNEAQ (reference sequence). This CDR3 spans 15 amino acids. V lost 5 bases, J lost 8 bases, and 11 bases stayed unmatched. CDR3 in DNA: TGTGCCAGCAGCCGGACAGGGATTTTCTTTGATGAGCAGTTCTTC. It specifies CASSRTGIFFDEQFF.

The chain is built from TRBV5-1 and TRBJ2-4, with no clear D. The CDR3 covers 15 residues. CDR1 and CDR2 (germline): SGHRS, YFSETQ. Trimming took off 0 bases at V and 8 bases at J, with 15 bases between the two ends. CDR3 sequence (DNA): TGCGCCAGCAGCTTGGGTAGCTGGGATAGGGACATTCAGTACTTC. Translated: CASSLGSWDRDIQYF.

The chain is built from TRBV7-9 and TRBJ2-1, with D possibly TRBD2 on 6 matching bases. Germline V gene data show CDR1 as SEHNR and CDR2 as FQNEAQ (reference sequence). CDR3 length: 15 amino acids. V lost 5 bases and J lost 4, with 15 bases in between. The DNA of the CDR3 is TGTGCCAGCAGCCTCACCGGGAGTTTATACAATGAGCAGTTCTTC. Residues: CASSLTGSLYNEQFF. The full variable domain, with the rest looked up from reference TRBV7-9 and TRBJ2-1, is DTGVSQNPRHKITKRGQNVTFRCDPISEHNRLYWYRQTLGQGPEFLTYFQNEAQLEKSRLLSDRFSAERPKGSFSTLEIQRTEQGDSAMYLCASSLTGSLYNEQFFGPGTRLTVL.

This CDR3 is CASSPPTGLNTGELFF. The CDR3 region has the DNA TGTGCCAGCTCACCACCGACAGGGTTGAACACCGGGGAGCTGTTTTTT. This chain links TRBV18 with TRBJ2-2, with TRBD1 identical over 7 bases. The CDR3 covers 16 residues. J gave up 1 base and V 0 bases, and 2 bases lay outside the gene matches. The germline V gene encodes CDR1 KGHSH and CDR2 LQKENI. The whole variable domain, filled in from reference TRBV18 and TRBJ2-2, reads NAGVMQNPRHLVRRRGQEARLRCSPMKGHSHVYWYRQLPEEGLKFMVYLQKENIIDESGMPKERFSAEFPKEGPSILRIQQVVRGDSAAYFCASSPPTGLNTGELFFGEGSRLTVL.

The chain couples TRBV13 to TRBJ2-3; D possibly uses TRBD1 or TRBD2 (5 bases each). The CDR3 length is 15 residues. Germline CDR1 reads PRHDT; CDR2 reads FYEKMQ (reference sequence). V gave up 5 bases and J gave up 4 bases, with 16 bases separating them. This CDR3 is CASSLSGAKADTQYF. DNA of the CDR3: TGTGCCAGCAGCCTTTCCGGGGCGAAGGCAGATACGCAGTATTTT.

This clone was detected once. This chain connects TRBV6-5 to TRBJ1-1; D not certain. CDR3 length: 15 residues. Germline CDR1 is MNHEY and CDR2 is SVGAGI. Trimming took off 10 bases at V and 0 bases at J, with 18 bases between the two ends. As DNA, the CDR3 is TGTGCCACCCTTTCCCTGCGGCACCTGAACACTGAAGCTTTCTTT. It is translated as CATLSLRHLNTEAFF.

This clone appeared a single time. This chain connects TRBV28 to TRBJ1-1; TRBD1 aligns across 9 bases. There are 17 residues in the CDR3. In germline, CDR1 is MDHEN, CDR2 SYDVKM. The V gene end was trimmed by 6 bases and the J gene end by 5 bases; junction bases not matched to a gene: 16. This CDR3 reads CASSYLGTGKGRTEAFF. The CDR3 DNA follows: TGTGCCAGCAGCTATCTCGGGACAGGGAAAGGGAGGACTGAAGCTTTCTTT.

Only a few counts were recorded for this clone. The chain is built from TRBV18 and TRBJ1-5; 7 bases line up with TRBD1. The trim removed 3 bases at V and 5 bases at J, leaving 1 base unmatched. The CDR3 has 13 amino acids. The germline CDR1 and CDR2 sequences are KGHSH and LQKENI. The CDR3 here is CASSPDRDQPQHF. The CDR3, as DNA: TGTGCCAGCTCACCTGACAGGGATCAGCCCCAGCATTTT.

This rearrangement joins TRBV27 to TRBJ2-7; maybe TRBD1 (6 bases). Germline assignment: CDR1 MNHEY and CDR2 SMNVEV (reference sequence). The CDR3 length is 16 residues. V was pared by 5 bases and J by 1 base, with 18 bases between. CDR3 residues: CASSMTRQVASYEQYF. DNA of the CDR3: TGTGCCAGCAGTATGACCCGACAGGTCGCATCCTACGAGCAGTACTTC.

This clone was seen just once. The chain uses TRBV28 and TRBJ2-7; no clear D gene. CDR3 length: 14 residues. V gave up 4 bases and J gave up 6 bases, with 16 bases separating them. Germline CDR1 and CDR2: MDHEN and SYDVKM. The DNA for the CDR3 is TGTGCCAGCAGTTCCGGACCGGTGGTCTCCGAGCAGTACTTC. It encodes CASSSGPVVSEQYF.

The chain joins TRBV5-1 to TRBJ2-3; maybe TRBD1 (5 bases). Trimming cost V 1 base and J 1 base, with 10 bases left between them. The CDR3 loop spans 15 amino acids. Germline V gene data show CDR1 as SGHRS and CDR2 as YFSETQ. The CDR3 DNA is TGCGCCAGCAGCTTGCAACAGGCCCGCACAGATACGCAGTATTTT. It codes for CASSLQQARTDTQYF.

V and J are TRBV27 and TRBJ2-1; TRBD2 matches at 7 bases. V was pared by 8 bases and J by 5 bases, with 15 bases of the junction left unmatched. The germline V gene encodes CDR1 MNHEY and CDR2 SMNVEV (reference sequence). The CDR3 length is 16 residues. The CDR3 loop reads CASGHLSGPYDNEQFF. CDR3 bases: TGTGCCAGCGGACACCTTAGCGGGCCATATGACAATGAGCAGTTCTTC.

The rearrangement links TRBV14 to TRBJ2-7; D is unclear. V lost 4 bases, J lost 7 bases, and 8 bases lay in between. The CDR3 covers 11 residues. CDR1 is SGHDN, CDR2 FVKESK, per germline. CDR3 amino acids: CASSLSAEQYF. For the CDR3, the DNA is TGTGCCAGCAGCCTAAGCGCAGAGCAGTACTTC.

The CDR3 DNA is TGTGCCAGCAGTGAAACTAGCTACAATGAGCAGTTCTTC. Translating it yields CASSETSYNEQFF. This chain connects TRBV6-1 to TRBJ2-1, with D possibly TRBD2 on 5 matching bases. Germline V CDR1 and CDR2: MNHNS, SASEGT. There are 13 residues in the CDR3. V lost 2 bases and J 3 bases, leaving 5 bases between the germline ends.

This clone occurred once. This sequence joins TRBV10-3 and TRBJ2-6; D perhaps matches TRBD2 (5 bases). The V end was cut by 6 bases, the J end by 3 bases, with 9 bases between. The CDR3 has 14 residues. Germline V gene sequence: CDR1 ENHRY, CDR2 SYGVKD. CDR3 in DNA: TGTGCCATCAGGCGGGCTGGTGGGGCCAACGTCCTGACTTTC. This gives the protein CAIRRAGGANVLTF.

This chain connects TRBV5-8 to TRBJ2-1; TRBD1 matches at 7 bases. CDR3 length: 15 residues. The V segment lost 7 bases and the J segment 3 bases; nucleotides outside the gene matches: 10. Germline loops: CDR1 SGHTS, CDR2 YDEGEE. DNA for the CDR3: TGTGCCAGCGGCCAAACAGGGGATGGCTACAATGAGCAGTTCTTC. This sequence encodes CASGQTGDGYNEQFF. Full variable domain (outside the CDR3, taken from reference TRBV5-8 and TRBJ2-1): EAGVTQSPTHLIKTRGQQATLRCSPISGHTSVYWYQQALGLGLQFLLWYDEGEERNRGNFPPRFSGRQFPNYSSELNVNALELEDSALYLCASGQTGDGYNEQFFGPGTRLTVL.

The genes are TRBV9 and TRBJ2-7, with a possible D match to TRBD1 (5 bases). The V gene's germline CDR1 is SGDLS and CDR2 YYNGEE. CDR3 length equals 13 residues. The V gene lost 0 bases and the J gene lost 6 bases, with 10 bases spanning the gap. The CDR3 loop reads CASSVARQGEQYF. The CDR3 nucleotides are TGTGCCAGCAGCGTAGCCCGGCAGGGCGAGCAGTACTTC.

V and J are TRBV5-5 and TRBJ1-5; TRBD1 agrees at 8 bases. The V and J ends lost 4 bases and 7 bases, in that order; junction bases with no gene match: 7. The CDR3 loop spans 14 amino acids. Germline loops: CDR1 SGHKS, CDR2 YYEKEE (reference sequence). The CDR3 DNA reads TGTGCCAGCAGCGACGGACAGGGAGGACAGCCCCAGCATTTT. This translates into CASSDGQGGQPQHF.

The chain has TRBV5-5 and TRBJ1-1, with D unresolved. The CDR3 runs to 12 residues. Trimming pared 0 bases from V and 0 bases from J, leaving 0 bases between. Germline assignment: CDR1 SGHKS and CDR2 YYEKEE (reference sequence). CDR3 nucleotides: TGTGCCAGCAGCTTGGTGAACACTGAAGCTTTCTTT. Its protein product is CASSLVNTEAFF.

The chain combines TRBV15 with TRBJ2-7; tentative D call: TRBD1 (6 bases). With 0 bases removed from V and 2 bases from J, the gap between germline ends came to 11 bases. This CDR3 is 15 amino acids long. CDR1 and CDR2 (germline): LNHNV, YYDKDF (reference sequence). The CDR3: CATSRDGGSPYEQYF. CDR3 nucleotides: TGTGCCACCAGCAGAGATGGGGGCTCCCCCTACGAGCAGTACTTC. Complete variable domain (other parts from reference TRBV15 and TRBJ2-7): DAMVIQNPRYQVTQFGKPVTLSCSQTLNHNVMYWYQQKSSQAPKLLFHYYDKDFNNEADTPDNFQSRRPNTSFCFLDIRSPGLGDTAMYLCATSRDGGSPYEQYFGPGTRLTVT.

V usage is TRBV28 and J usage is TRBJ1-5, with 8 bases fitting TRBD1. There are 13 residues in the CDR3. After removal of 6 bases from V and 6 bases from J, the junction contained 4 bases not matched to a gene. Germline V gene lookup returns CDR1 MDHEN and CDR2 SYDVKM. DNA for the CDR3: TGTGCCAGCAGCCAGACAGGGGCTCAGCCCCAGCATTTT. Translating gives CASSQTGAQPQHF. Filled out from reference TRBV28 and TRBJ1-5, the complete variable domain reads DVKVTQSSRYLVKRTGEKVFLECVQDMDHENMFWYRQDPGLGLRLIYFSYDVKMKEKGDIPEGYSVSREKKERFSLILESASTNQTSMYLCASSQTGAQPQHFGDGTRLSIL.

V is TRBV2 and J is TRBJ1-2; TRBD1 agrees at 12 bases. Germline V gene data show CDR1 as SNHLY and CDR2 as FYNNEI. V lost 0 bases to trimming and J lost 4 bases; unmatched junction nucleotides: 12. The CDR3 is 19 amino acids. The CDR3 DNA reads TGTGCCAGCAGTGAAGCGGGGACAGGGGGCGCCCAGTTGCTCTATGGCTACACCTTC. This gives the protein CASSEAGTGGAQLLYGYTF.

The chain uses TRBV29-1 and TRBJ2-1; the match to TRBD2 covers 9 bases. V trimming: 7 bases; J trimming: 4 bases; junction bases outside the gene matches: 8. Germline assignment: CDR1 SQVTM and CDR2 ANQGSEA. This CDR3 has 14 amino acids. The CDR3 sequence: CSASSSGVYNEQFF. CDR3 sequence (DNA): TGCAGCGCCTCATCTAGCGGGGTTTACAATGAGCAGTTCTTC.

The chain joins TRBV5-6 to TRBJ2-7; 16 bases match TRBD2. V was clipped by 0 bases and J by 3 bases; unmatched bases: 9. Germline V gene data show CDR1 as SGHDT and CDR2 as YYEEEE. The CDR3 length is 19 residues. This CDR3 is CASSLGPGLAGGPDYEQYF. DNA of the CDR3: TGTGCCAGCAGCTTGGGGCCGGGACTAGCGGGAGGGCCGGACTACGAGCAGTACTTC.

This clone has only one observation. J is TRBJ2-7 and V is TRBV28; TRBD1 aligns across 7 bases. Germline V CDR1 and CDR2: MDHEN, SYDVKM. The CDR3 consists of 15 residues. V shed 6 bases and J 1 base; nucleotides not matched to a gene: 9. The CDR3 sequence is CASRPRTGGSYEQYF. CDR3 nucleotides: TGTGCCAGCAGGCCCAGGACAGGCGGGTCCTACGAGCAGTACTTC.

This clone was detected only once. V gene TRBV19 combines with J gene TRBJ1-4; TRBD1 agrees at 10 bases. With V trimmed by 5 bases and J by 5 bases, 2 bases remained unmatched. This CDR3 has 14 amino acids. From germline, CDR1 is LNHDA and CDR2 SQIVND (reference sequence). CDR3 DNA: TGTGCCAGTAGTCAGACAGGGGGCAATGAAAAACTGTTTTTT. It encodes CASSQTGGNEKLFF.

The chain has TRBV7-9 and TRBJ2-3, with 13 bases that match TRBD2. Trimming took 5 bases from V and 2 from J; bases not matched to a gene: 4. Germline loops: CDR1 SEHNR, CDR2 FQNEAQ (reference sequence). This CDR3 contains 16 residues. The CDR3 coding sequence is TGTGCCAGCAGCCCGGGACTAGCGGGATTCACAGATACGCAGTATTTT. This translates into CASSPGLAGFTDTQYF.

The rearrangement uses TRBV27 and TRBJ2-7, with D unresolved. V dropped 6 bases and J dropped 0 bases, with 12 bases sitting between them. The CDR3 extends over 14 amino acids. Germline values: CDR1 MNHEY, CDR2 SMNVEV (reference sequence). The CDR3: CASRIGMSSYEQYF. CDR3 DNA sequence: TGTGCCAGCAGGATAGGGATGAGCTCCTACGAGCAGTACTTC.

V and J are TRBV6-6 and TRBJ2-7; unclear D gene. Germline V gene lookup returns CDR1 MNHNY and CDR2 SVGAGI (reference sequence). The germline V and J ends were trimmed by 4 bases and 2 bases, with 12 bases remaining between them. The CDR3 length is 14 residues. CDR3 nucleotide sequence: TGTGCCAGCAGTTCTCTAGATAGTGCCTACGAGCAGTACTTC. This codes for CASSSLDSAYEQYF.

This clone came up once. The rearrangement uses TRBV29-1 and TRBJ2-7; D uncertain. Germline V gives CDR1 SQVTM, CDR2 ANQGSEA. Trimming took off 7 bases at V and 4 bases at J, with 14 bases between the two ends. The CDR3 extends over 12 amino acids. The CDR3, as DNA: TGCAGCGCCGCACCGGGCCCTTACGAGCAGTACTTC. Translation: CSAAPGPYEQYF.